Presented here are 29 T cell receptor beta chains from one specimen sequenced in a study of blood T cell repertoires in COVID-19. The repertoire was sequenced with immunoSEQ multiplex PCR; TCRdb's copy has only in-frame clones and lacks some. The sample carries a few hundred thousand clones, about nine tenths recorded once. The sample comprised peripheral blood. These TCRs come from a woman aged 25 to 45 with COVID-19, enrolled during active disease.

The chain combines TRBV6-4 with TRBJ2-1, with TRBD2 matching 13 bases. Germline V CDR1 and CDR2: MRHNA, SNTAGT. V lost 2 bases, J lost 7 bases, and 5 bases stayed unmatched. The CDR3 has 16 residues. The CDR3 DNA reads as TGTGCCAGCAGTGACCCGACTAGCGGGGGGACGAATGAGCAGTTCTTC. Its protein product is CASSDPTSGGTNEQFF.

The chain joins TRBV6-7 to TRBJ1-5, with 9 bases identical to TRBD1. TRBV6-7 is sorted into the ORF group, with uncertain function. This CDR3 has 17 residues. The J segment lost 5 bases and the V segment lost 3 bases, leaving 11 bases of the junction unmatched. The DNA for the CDR3 is TGTGCCAGCAGTTATGGGGGGGACAGGGAGGGTTATCAGCCCCAGCATTTT. Residues: CASSYGGDREGYQPQHF.

This clone has just one count. V and J are TRBV4-2 and TRBJ2-5; weak D call: TRBD2 (6 bases). The V gene's germline CDR1 is LGHNA and CDR2 YNFKEQ. The V end lost 3 bases, the J end lost 3 bases, and 11 bases lay between the germline ends. CDR3 length equals 14 residues. This CDR3 is CASSQAGLKETQYF. The DNA of the CDR3 is TGTGCCAGCAGCCAGGCGGGACTGAAAGAGACCCAGTACTTC.

J is TRBJ1-2 and V is TRBV30; 9 bases agree with TRBD1. CDR1 is GTSNPN and CDR2 is SVGIG in the germline V gene (reference sequence). V lost 2 bases, J lost 1 base, and 2 bases stayed unmatched. The CDR3 loop spans 14 amino acids. The CDR3 DNA follows: TGTGCCTGGAGTCCGGGACAGGGTAACTATGGCTACACCTTC. Protein product: CAWSPGQGNYGYTF.

The rearrangement links TRBV9 to TRBJ1-6, with D possibly TRBD1 on 6 matching bases. Germline V gives CDR1 SGDLS, CDR2 YYNGEE. The V gene lost 4 bases and the J gene lost 10 bases, with 18 bases spanning the gap. The CDR3 extends over 15 amino acids. This CDR3 is CASSPLSGGQSPLHF. The CDR3 DNA follows: TGTGCCAGCAGCCCCCTGAGCGGGGGGCAATCACCCCTCCACTTT.

CDR3 amino acids: CASSISYRGRGDTQYF. CDR3 sequence (DNA): TGTGCCAGCAGCATATCATACAGGGGGCGAGGAGATACGCAGTATTTT. The chain employs TRBV21-1 and TRBJ2-3; the table's D gene call, TRBD1, was not cross checked with the DNA. TRBV21-1 is a pseudogene segment. The CDR3 contains 16 residues.

The chain has TRBV6-6 and TRBJ2-5, with 9 bases identical to TRBD1. This CDR3 spans 15 amino acids. V was pared by 3 bases and J by 5 bases, with 7 bases of the junction left unmatched. Germline loops: CDR1 MNHNY, CDR2 SVGAGI (reference sequence). CDR3 in DNA: TGTGCCAGCAGTTATGTACAGGGGGCCAGGGAGACCCAGTACTTC. Protein: CASSYVQGARETQYF.

The chain has TRBV2 and TRBJ2-5; 10 nucleotides line up with TRBD2. V lost 6 bases and J lost 2; bases outside the gene matches: 6. CDR3 length: 15 amino acids. The germline CDR1 and CDR2 sequences are SNHLY and FYNNEI. CDR3 coding DNA: TGTGCCAGCAGCCTAGGACTAGCGGCACAAGAGACCCAGTACTTC. Protein: CASSLGLAAQETQYF.

The rearrangement uses TRBV7-8 and TRBJ2-2; no firm D call. V dropped 5 bases and J dropped 6 bases, with 7 bases sitting between them. CDR1 SGHVS and CDR2 FQNEAQ come from the germline V gene. This CDR3 is 12 amino acids long. CDR3 sequence reads: CASSPSAGELFF. The DNA of the CDR3 is TGTGCCAGCAGCCCGTCCGCCGGGGAGCTGTTTTTT.

The chain carries TRBV11-3 and TRBJ2-5, with 13 bases matching TRBD2. Germline loops: CDR1 SGHNT, CDR2 YENEEA. Germline trimming cut 3 bases from V and 5 bases from J; bases unmatched to any gene: 6. The CDR3 is 16 residues long. CDR3 residues: CASSFTSGGARETQYF. In DNA form, the CDR3 reads TGTGCCAGCAGCTTTACTAGCGGGGGGGCGAGGGAGACCCAGTACTTC.

The chain combines TRBV29-1 with TRBJ1-1; 8 bases are a match to TRBD1. Trimming at V came to 7 bases and at J to 3 bases, leaving 13 bases not matched to a gene. CDR3 length: 15 residues. Germline CDR1 reads SQVTM; CDR2 reads ANQGSEA. In nucleotides, the CDR3 is TGCAGCGCCGGAACCCTTAAGACAGGGGACACTGAAGCTTTCTTT. Its translation is CSAGTLKTGDTEAFF.

The rearrangement joins TRBV5-5 to TRBJ2-7; a weak D match, TRBD2 (5 bases). This CDR3 comprises 16 residues. Trimming left V 1 base short and J 3 bases short, with 17 bases between. CDR1 is SGHKS and CDR2 is YYEKEE in the germline V gene (reference sequence). CDR3 protein: CASSLSLAGTLYEQYF. The CDR3 DNA reads as TGTGCCAGCAGCTTGTCCCTGGCGGGTACCCTCTACGAGCAGTACTTC.

A single count supports this clone. The gene calls are TRBV27 and TRBJ2-3; 8 bases line up with TRBD1. V shed 4 bases and J 1 base; nucleotides not matched to a gene: 7. This CDR3 contains 16 residues. CDR1 MNHEY and CDR2 SMNVEV come from the germline V gene (reference sequence). DNA of the CDR3: TGTGCCAGCAGTTCCCCCGGGACAGGCGGCACAGATACGCAGTATTTT. It translates to CASSSPGTGGTDTQYF.

Only one count was recorded for this clone. The chain links TRBV6-2 or TRBV6-3 to TRBJ2-7; 10 nucleotides line up with TRBD2. With 5 bases clipped from V and 4 bases from J, the junction kept 11 bases outside the gene matches. Germline V gene sequence: CDR1 MNHEY, CDR2 SVGEGT. This CDR3 has 16 amino acids. The chain's CDR3 is CASSTPRPSGGYEQYV. CDR3 DNA: TGTGCCAGCAGTACCCCTCGTCCTAGCGGGGGATACGAGCAGTACGTC.

V is TRBV7-2 and J is TRBJ2-1; the D is unclear. The CDR3 spans 12 residues. Germline V lookup: CDR1 SGHTA, CDR2 FQGNSA. V gave up 4 bases and J gave up 10 bases, with 11 bases separating them. In DNA, the CDR3 is TGTGCCAGCAGCTCACCGGTCTTAGAGCAGTTCTTC. This encodes CASSSPVLEQFF.

The chain uses TRBV9 and TRBJ1-6; possibly TRBD1 for D (5 bases). Germline CDR1 SGDLS, CDR2 YYNGEE. This CDR3 spans 15 amino acids. V was cut by 3 bases and J by 2 bases, with 9 bases left in between. The CDR3 nucleotides read TGTGCCAGCAGCGGCGACAGCACCTATAATTCACCCCTCCACTTT. Protein: CASSGDSTYNSPLHF.

This clone has only one observation. CDR3 protein: CASSLRRDAGYTF. The CDR3 region has the DNA TGTGCCAGCAGCTTACGCAGGGATGCTGGCTACACCTTC. This chain connects TRBV7-2 to TRBJ1-2, with D perhaps TRBD1 (5 bases). From germline, CDR1 is SGHTA and CDR2 FQGNSA. CDR3 length equals 13 residues. Trimming cost V 2 bases and J 7 bases, with 11 bases left between them. The full variable domain, in which reference TRBV7-2 and TRBJ1-2 provide the parts outside the CDR3, is GAGVSQSPSNKVTEKGKDVELRCDPISGHTALYWYRQSLGQGLEFLIYFQGNSAPDKSGLPSDRFSAERTGGSVSTLTIQRTQQEDSAVYLCASSLRRDAGYTFGSGTRLTVV.

The genes are TRBV3-1 (or the pseudogene TRBV3-2) and TRBJ2-7, with D maybe TRBD2 (6 bases). Trimming took 4 bases from V and 5 from J, leaving 18 bases between them. The V gene's germline CDR1 is LGHDT and CDR2 YNNKEL (reference sequence). This CDR3 is built from 15 residues. The CDR3 protein is CASSPSGGVGNEQYF. CDR3 nucleotide sequence: TGTGCCAGCAGCCCCTCCGGAGGGGTGGGAAACGAGCAGTACTTC.

V is TRBV5-1 and J is TRBJ1-2; D is perhaps TRBD1 (6 bases). Germline lookup yields CDR1 SGHRS and CDR2 YFSETQ. The CDR3 has 14 residues. With 0 bases removed from V and 6 bases from J, the gap between germline ends came to 12 bases. The CDR3 sequence: CASSLGLGGDGYTF. CDR3 in DNA: TGCGCCAGCAGCTTGGGACTTGGGGGCGATGGCTACACCTTC.

The rearrangement links TRBV14 to TRBJ1-6; a possible D gene is TRBD1 (6 bases). The ends were cut back, 0 bases at V and 8 bases at J, with 8 bases in the middle. Germline-derived CDR1 and CDR2 are SGHDN and FVKESK. There are 14 residues in the CDR3. The CDR3 loop is CASSQDRGYSPLHF. Written as DNA, the CDR3 is TGTGCCAGCAGCCAAGACAGGGGTTATTCACCCCTCCACTTT.

CDR3 in DNA: TGTGCCACCAGTGATTTCCCGGGGGGGAGTACAGATACGCAGTATTTT. It codes for CATSDFPGGSTDTQYF. This chain uses TRBV24-1 with TRBJ2-3, with 8 bases identical to TRBD2. In germline, CDR1 is KGHDR, CDR2 SFDVKD. CDR3 length equals 16 residues. V trimming: 1 base; J trimming: 3 bases; junction bases outside the gene matches: 5.

The chain couples TRBV6-4 to TRBJ2-2; TRBD2 matches 10 bases. The CDR3 totals 15 residues. V trimming: 4 bases; J trimming: 4 bases; junction bases outside the gene matches: 3. The germline CDR1 and CDR2 sequences are MRHNA and SNTAGT. The CDR3: CASSASGGTTGELFF. Written as DNA, the CDR3 is TGTGCCAGCAGTGCTAGCGGGGGTACCACCGGGGAGCTGTTTTTT.

The chain recombines TRBV6-5 with TRBJ1-2; no firm D call. Germline V gene sequence: CDR1 MNHEY, CDR2 SVGAGI. Trimming took 0 bases from V and 2 from J, leaving 4 bases between them. The CDR3 has 13 amino acids. The CDR3 loop is CASSYSQNYGYTF. As DNA, the CDR3 is TGTGCCAGCAGTTACTCCCAGAACTATGGCTACACCTTC.

The J gene is TRBJ1-1, the V gene TRBV11-3, with 11 nucleotides matching TRBD1. Germline CDR1 and CDR2: SGHNT and YENEEA. The CDR3 contains 15 residues. V dropped 5 bases and J dropped 5; count of bases not matched to a gene: 7. In DNA, the CDR3 is TGTGCCAGCAGCCCCCGGGACAGGGGGTATACTGAAGCTTTCTTT. Translation: CASSPRDRGYTEAFF.

The chain links TRBV28 to TRBJ2-7; 7 bases line up with TRBD1. The CDR3 is 14 amino acids. V lost 3 bases, J lost 6 bases, and 8 bases stayed unmatched. Germline values: CDR1 MDHEN, CDR2 SYDVKM. The CDR3 spells CASSFRGGQIEQYV. CDR3 bases: TGTGCCAGCAGTTTCCGAGGGGGCCAGATCGAGCAGTACGTC.

V and J are TRBV3-1 (or the pseudogene TRBV3-2) and TRBJ1-1; D might be TRBD1 (6 bases). CDR1 is LGHDT, CDR2 YNNKEL, per germline (reference sequence). The V and J ends lost 5 bases and 6 bases respectively, with 16 bases between them. This CDR3 contains 14 residues. Here the CDR3 reads CASSSSPRTAEAFF. Written as DNA, the CDR3 is TGTGCCAGCAGCAGCTCGCCTCGGACAGCTGAAGCTTTCTTT.

The chain couples TRBV4-1 to TRBJ1-1, with a possible D match to TRBD1 (5 bases). The CDR3 is 14 residues long. Germline CDR1 and CDR2: MGHRA and YSYEKL. V lost 1 base, J lost 3 bases, and 9 bases lay in between. CDR3 sequence: CASSQGGVDTEAFF. DNA for the CDR3: TGCGCCAGCAGCCAAGGGGGGGTTGACACTGAAGCTTTCTTT.

This chain joins TRBV6-4 and TRBJ1-6; D is unclear. The CDR3 loop spans 15 amino acids. Trimming stripped 3 bases from V and 6 bases from J, with 12 bases between. The germline V gene encodes CDR1 MRHNA and CDR2 SNTAGT. The CDR3 spells CASSEEDLANSPLHF. The CDR3 DNA is TGTGCCAGCAGTGAGGAGGACCTCGCTAATTCACCCCTCCACTTT.

This sequence joins TRBV19 and TRBJ2-2, with 7 positions matching TRBD1. Germline V gene lookup returns CDR1 LNHDA and CDR2 SQIVND (reference sequence). The J segment lost 4 bases and the V segment lost 7 bases, leaving 9 bases of the junction unmatched. This CDR3 region has 15 residues. The CDR3 bases are TGTGCCAGTAACCCGACAGGGTACGCCACCGGGGAGCTGTTTTTT. Translating it yields CASNPTGYATGELFF.